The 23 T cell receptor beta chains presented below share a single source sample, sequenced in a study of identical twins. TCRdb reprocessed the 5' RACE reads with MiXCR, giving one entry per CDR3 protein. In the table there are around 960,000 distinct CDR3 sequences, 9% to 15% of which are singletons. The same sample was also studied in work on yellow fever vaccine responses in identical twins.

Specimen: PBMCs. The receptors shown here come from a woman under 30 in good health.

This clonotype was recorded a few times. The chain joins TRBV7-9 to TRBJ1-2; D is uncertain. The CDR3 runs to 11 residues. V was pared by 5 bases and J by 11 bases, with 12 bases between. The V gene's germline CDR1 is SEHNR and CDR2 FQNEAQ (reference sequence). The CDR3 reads CASSIRGGYTF. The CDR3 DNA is TGTGCCAGCAGCATAAGAGGTGGATACACCTTC. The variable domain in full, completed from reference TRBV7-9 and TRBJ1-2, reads DTGVSQNPRHKITKRGQNVTFRCDPISEHNRLYWYRQTLGQGPEFLTYFQNEAQLEKSRLLSDRFSAERPKGSFSTLEIQRTEQGDSAMYLCASSIRGGYTFGSGTRLTVV.

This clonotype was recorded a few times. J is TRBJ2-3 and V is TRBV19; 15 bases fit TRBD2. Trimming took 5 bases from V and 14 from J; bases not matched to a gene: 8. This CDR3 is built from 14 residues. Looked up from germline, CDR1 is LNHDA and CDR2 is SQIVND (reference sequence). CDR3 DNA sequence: TGTGCCAGTAGTCCCACCGGGACTAGCGGGGGGCTGTATTTT. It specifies CASSPTGTSGGLYF.

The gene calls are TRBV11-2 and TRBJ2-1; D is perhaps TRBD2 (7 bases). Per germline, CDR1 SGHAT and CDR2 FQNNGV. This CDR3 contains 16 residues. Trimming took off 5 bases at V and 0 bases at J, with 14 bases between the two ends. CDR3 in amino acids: CASSPEGGGSYNEQFF. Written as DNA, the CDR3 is TGTGCCAGCAGCCCGGAGGGGGGGGGCTCCTACAATGAGCAGTTCTTC.

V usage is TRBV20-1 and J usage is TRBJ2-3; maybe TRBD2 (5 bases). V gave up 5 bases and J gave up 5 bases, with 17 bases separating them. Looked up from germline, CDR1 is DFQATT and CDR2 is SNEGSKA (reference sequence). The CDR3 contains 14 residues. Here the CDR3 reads CSAPRLEGGDTQYF. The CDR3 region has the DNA TGCAGTGCTCCCCGCTTAGAGGGTGGAGATACGCAGTATTTT.

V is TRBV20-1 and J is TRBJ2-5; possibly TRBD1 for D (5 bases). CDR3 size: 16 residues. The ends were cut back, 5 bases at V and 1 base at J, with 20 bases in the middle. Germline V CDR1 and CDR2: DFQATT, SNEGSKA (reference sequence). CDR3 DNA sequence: TGCAGTGCTCCGTCTCTTTCAGGGCAGCTCCAAGAGACCCAGTACTTC. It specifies CSAPSLSGQLQETQYF.

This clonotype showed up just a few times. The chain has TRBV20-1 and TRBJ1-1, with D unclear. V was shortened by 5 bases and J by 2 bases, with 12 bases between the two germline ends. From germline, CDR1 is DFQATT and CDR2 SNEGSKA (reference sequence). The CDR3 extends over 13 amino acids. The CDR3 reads CSAYGRINTEAFF. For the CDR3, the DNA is TGCAGTGCTTATGGACGGATCAACACTGAAGCTTTCTTT.

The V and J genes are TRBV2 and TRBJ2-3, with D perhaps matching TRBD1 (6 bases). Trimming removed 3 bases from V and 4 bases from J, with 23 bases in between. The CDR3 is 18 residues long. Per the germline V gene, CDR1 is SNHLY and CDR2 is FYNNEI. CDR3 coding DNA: TGTGCCAGCAGTGAGGAAACCAGGGGTTATCGAGAGGCAGATACGCAGTATTTT. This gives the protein CASSEETRGYREADTQYF.

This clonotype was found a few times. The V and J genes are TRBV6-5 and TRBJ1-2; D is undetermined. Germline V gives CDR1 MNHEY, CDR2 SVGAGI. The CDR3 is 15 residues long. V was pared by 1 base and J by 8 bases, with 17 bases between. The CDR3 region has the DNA TGTGCCAGCAGTTACTTGGAGGGTGGGGTTGGAGGCTACACCTTC. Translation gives CASSYLEGGVGGYTF.

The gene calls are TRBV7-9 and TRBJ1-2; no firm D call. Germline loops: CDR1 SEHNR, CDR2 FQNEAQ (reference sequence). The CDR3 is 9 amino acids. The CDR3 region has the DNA TGTGCTGGAGAGGATGGCTACACCTTC. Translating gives CAGEDGYTF.

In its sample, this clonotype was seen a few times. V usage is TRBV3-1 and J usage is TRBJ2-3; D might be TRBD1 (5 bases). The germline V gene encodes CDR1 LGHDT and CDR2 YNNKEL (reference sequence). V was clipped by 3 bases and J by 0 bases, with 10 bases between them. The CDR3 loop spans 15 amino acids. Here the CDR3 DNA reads TGTGCCAGCAGCCAGCGACGGACAAGCACAGATACGCAGTATTTT. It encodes CASSQRRTSTDTQYF.

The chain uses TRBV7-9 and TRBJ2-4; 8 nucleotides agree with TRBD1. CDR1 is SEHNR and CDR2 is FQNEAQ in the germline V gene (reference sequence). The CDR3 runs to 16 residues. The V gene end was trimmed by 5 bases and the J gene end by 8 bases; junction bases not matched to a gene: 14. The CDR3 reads CASSLLTGAPEDIQYF. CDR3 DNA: TGTGCCAGCAGCCTTCTGACAGGGGCCCCAGAGGACATTCAGTACTTC. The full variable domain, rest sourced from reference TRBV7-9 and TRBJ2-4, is DTGVSQNPRHKITKRGQNVTFRCDPISEHNRLYWYRQTLGQGPEFLTYFQNEAQLEKSRLLSDRFSAERPKGSFSTLEIQRTEQGDSAMYLCASSLLTGAPEDIQYFGAGTRLSVL.

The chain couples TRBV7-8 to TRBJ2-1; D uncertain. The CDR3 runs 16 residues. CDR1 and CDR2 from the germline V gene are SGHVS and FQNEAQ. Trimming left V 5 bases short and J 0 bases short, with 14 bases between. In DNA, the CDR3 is TGTGCCAGCAGCGATCCCCCAAGGGTCTCCTACAATGAGCAGTTCTTC. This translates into CASSDPPRVSYNEQFF. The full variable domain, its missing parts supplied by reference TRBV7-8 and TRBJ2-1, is GAGVSQSPRYKVAKRGQDVALRCDPISGHVSLFWYQQALGQGPEFLTYFQNEAQLDKSGLPSDRFFAERPEGSVSTLKIQRTQQEDSAVYLCASSDPPRVSYNEQFFGPGTRLTVL.

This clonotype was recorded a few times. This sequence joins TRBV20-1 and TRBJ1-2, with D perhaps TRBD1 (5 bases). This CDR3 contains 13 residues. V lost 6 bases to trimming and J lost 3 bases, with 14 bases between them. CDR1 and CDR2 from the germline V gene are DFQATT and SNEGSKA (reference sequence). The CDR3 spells CSAPGGDDYGYTF. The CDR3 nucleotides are TGCAGTGCCCCGGGGGGGGATGACTATGGCTACACCTTC.

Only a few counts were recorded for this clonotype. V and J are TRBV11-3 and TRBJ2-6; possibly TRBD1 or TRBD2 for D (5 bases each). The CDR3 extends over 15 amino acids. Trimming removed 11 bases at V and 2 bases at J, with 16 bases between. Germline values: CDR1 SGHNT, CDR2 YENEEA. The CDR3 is CACGPEGTGANVLTF. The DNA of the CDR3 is TGTGCCTGCGGCCCAGAGGGGACTGGGGCCAACGTCCTGACTTTC.

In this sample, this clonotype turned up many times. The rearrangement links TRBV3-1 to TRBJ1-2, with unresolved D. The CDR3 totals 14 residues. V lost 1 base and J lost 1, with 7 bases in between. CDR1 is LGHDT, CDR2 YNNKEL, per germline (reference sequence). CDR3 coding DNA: TGTGCCAGCAGCCAAGGCGGAGTTAACTATGGCTACACCTTC. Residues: CASSQGGVNYGYTF. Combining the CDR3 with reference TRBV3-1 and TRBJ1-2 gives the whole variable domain DTAVSQTPKYLVTQMGNDKSIKCEQNLGHDTMYWYKQDSKKFLKIMFSYNNKELIINETVPNRFSPKSPDKAHLNLHINSLELGDSAVYFCASSQGGVNYGYTFGSGTRLTVV.

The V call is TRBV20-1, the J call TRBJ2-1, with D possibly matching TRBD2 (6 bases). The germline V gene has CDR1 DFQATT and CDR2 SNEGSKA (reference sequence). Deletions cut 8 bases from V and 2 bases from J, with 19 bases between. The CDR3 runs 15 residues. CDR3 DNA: TGCAGTCCTCCCCCGGGCGGGGACCCCTACAATGAGCAGTTCTTC. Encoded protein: CSPPPGGDPYNEQFF.

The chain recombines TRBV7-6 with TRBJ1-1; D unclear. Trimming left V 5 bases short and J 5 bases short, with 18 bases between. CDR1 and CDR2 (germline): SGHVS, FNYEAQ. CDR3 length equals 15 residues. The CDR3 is CASSPSARGVTEAFF. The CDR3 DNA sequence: TGTGCCAGCAGCCCTTCAGCACGGGGAGTGACTGAAGCTTTCTTT.

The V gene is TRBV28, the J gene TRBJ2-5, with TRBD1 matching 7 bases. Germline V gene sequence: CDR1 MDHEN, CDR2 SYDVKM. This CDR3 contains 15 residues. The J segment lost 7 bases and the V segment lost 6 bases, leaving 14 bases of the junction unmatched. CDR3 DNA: TGTGCCAGCAGCCCCGACAGGGAAGGACCCGCGACCCAGTACTTC. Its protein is CASSPDREGPATQYF.

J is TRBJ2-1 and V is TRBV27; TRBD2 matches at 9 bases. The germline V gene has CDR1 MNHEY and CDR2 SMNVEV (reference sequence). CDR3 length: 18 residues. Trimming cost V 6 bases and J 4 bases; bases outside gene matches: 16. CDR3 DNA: TGTGCCAGCAGGGGCCTCCGCGGGGGGGCCGGGGATTACAATGAGCAGTTCTTC. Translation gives CASRGLRGGAGDYNEQFF.

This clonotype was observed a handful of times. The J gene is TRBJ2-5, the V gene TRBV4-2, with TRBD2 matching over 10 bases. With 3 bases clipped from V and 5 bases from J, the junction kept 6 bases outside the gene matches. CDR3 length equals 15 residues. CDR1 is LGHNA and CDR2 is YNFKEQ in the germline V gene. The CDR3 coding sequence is TGTGCCAGCAGCCATCTAGCGGGGGTGGAGGAGACCCAGTACTTC. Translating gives CASSHLAGVEETQYF.

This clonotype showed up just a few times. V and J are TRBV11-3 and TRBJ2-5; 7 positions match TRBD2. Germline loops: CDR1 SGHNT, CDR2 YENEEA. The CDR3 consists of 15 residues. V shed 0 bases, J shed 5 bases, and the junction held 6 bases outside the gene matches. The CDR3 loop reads CASSLDPGLRETQYF. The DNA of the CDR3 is TGTGCCAGCAGCTTAGACCCGGGACTAAGGGAGACCCAGTACTTC. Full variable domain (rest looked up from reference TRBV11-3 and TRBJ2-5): EAGVVQSPRYKIIEKKQPVAFWCNPISGHNTLYWYLQNLGQGPELLIRYENEEAVDDSQLPKDRFSAERLKGVDSTLKIQPAELGDSAVYLCASSLDPGLRETQYFGPGTRLLVL.

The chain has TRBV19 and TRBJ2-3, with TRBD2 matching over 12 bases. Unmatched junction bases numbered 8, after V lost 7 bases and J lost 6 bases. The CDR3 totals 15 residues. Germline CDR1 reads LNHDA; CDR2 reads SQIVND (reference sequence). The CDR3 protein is CASTGRLAGADTQYF. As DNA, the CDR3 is TGTGCCAGTACGGGTAGACTAGCGGGAGCGGATACGCAGTATTTT.

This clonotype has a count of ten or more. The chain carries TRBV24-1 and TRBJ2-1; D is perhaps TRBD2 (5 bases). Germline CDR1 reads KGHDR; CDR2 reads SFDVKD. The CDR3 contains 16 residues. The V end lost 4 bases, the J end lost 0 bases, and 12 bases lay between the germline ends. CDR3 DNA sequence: TGTGCCACCAGTGACCCTAGCCCGAGCTCCTACAATGAGCAGTTCTTC. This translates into CATSDPSPSSYNEQFF.